The clone carrying this T cell receptor beta chain has more than one count but fewer than ten. Its antigen is as yet unknown. From germline, CDR1 is MNHEY and CDR2 SVGAGI. The CDR3 runs to 15 residues. V dropped 10 bases and J dropped 5; count of bases not matched to a gene: 8. The record originates from a study of T-cell memory formation after mild COVID-19. cDNA libraries for TCR alpha and TCR beta, carrying sample barcodes and UMIs, came from 5'RACE with constant-segment primers. TCRdb analysed the 5' RACE reads with MiXCR anew, one entry per CDR3 protein. The sample includes over 120,000 distinct CDR3 sequences, under 7% of them seen just once. Study-wide points: Researchers found some responding clones in pre-infection memory, a sign that cross-reactive memory joined. SARS-CoV-2 specificity of second-wave clones peaking day 37 was unconfirmed.

The genes are TRBV6-5 and TRBJ2-2; 12 bases fit TRBD2. This sequence was found in an adult woman who had mild COVID-19 (a few samples of this study predate the infection). Cell type and time point are not known. The sequenced material came from PBMCs or a T cell subset sorted from them (not recorded which). Here the CDR3 reads CAIKALAGGTGELFF. The DNA of the CDR3 is TGTGCCATAAAGGCACTAGCGGGAGGAACCGGGGAGCTGTTTTTT.